This TCR beta chain came from a study of cytomegalovirus exposure and HLA in healthy donors. Germline loops: CDR1 SNHLY, CDR2 FYNNEI. V was pared by 9 bases and J by 4 bases, with 13 bases of the junction left unmatched. This CDR3 region has 15 residues. The study ran its PCR with 60 Vbeta and 13 Jbeta primers. Per the original methods: Later, about 80 million unique TCR beta chains were counted in an analysis, and about 10 million of them were shared. Clones were sequenced by immunoSEQ multiplex PCR, and TCRdb holds only the in-frame ones, with some missing. That table supplies the V and J calls and clone size; D and trimming were determined from the DNA. The top ten hold approximately 9.4% of the sample, which has over 100,000 clones, almost 70% seen once.

The receptor comes from a man younger than 45 in good health and CMV-seropositive. Input material: PBMCs. The chain uses TRBV2 and TRBJ1-1; 8 positions match TRBD1. This CDR3 reads CASNDRDRSSTEAFF. The DNA for the CDR3 is TGTGCCAGTAACGATAGGGACAGGTCGAGCACTGAAGCTTTCTTT.